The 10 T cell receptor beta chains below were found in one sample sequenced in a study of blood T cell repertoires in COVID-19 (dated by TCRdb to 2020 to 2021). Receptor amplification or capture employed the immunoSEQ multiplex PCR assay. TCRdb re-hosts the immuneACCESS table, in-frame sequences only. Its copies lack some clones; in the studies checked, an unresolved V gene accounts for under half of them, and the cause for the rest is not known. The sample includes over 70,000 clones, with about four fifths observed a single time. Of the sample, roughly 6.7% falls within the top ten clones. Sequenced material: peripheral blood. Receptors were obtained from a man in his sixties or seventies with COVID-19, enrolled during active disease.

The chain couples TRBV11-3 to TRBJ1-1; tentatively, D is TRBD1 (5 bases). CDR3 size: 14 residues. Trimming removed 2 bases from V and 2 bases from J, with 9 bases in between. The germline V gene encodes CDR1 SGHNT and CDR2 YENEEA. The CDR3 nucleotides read TGTGCCAGCAGCTTATCTGGGGCAAACACTGAAGCTTTCTTT. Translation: CASSLSGANTEAFF.

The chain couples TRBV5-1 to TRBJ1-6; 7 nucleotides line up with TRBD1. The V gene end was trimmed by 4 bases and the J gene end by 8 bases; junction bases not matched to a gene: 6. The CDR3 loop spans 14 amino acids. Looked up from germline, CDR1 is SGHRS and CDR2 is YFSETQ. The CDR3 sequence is CASSGTGDYSPLHF. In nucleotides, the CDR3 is TGCGCCAGCAGCGGAACAGGGGACTATTCACCCCTCCACTTT.

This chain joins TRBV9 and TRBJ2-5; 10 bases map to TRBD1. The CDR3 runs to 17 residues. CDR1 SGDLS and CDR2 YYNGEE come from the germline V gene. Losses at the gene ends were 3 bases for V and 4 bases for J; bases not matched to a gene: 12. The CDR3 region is CASSAPRGTGDGETQYF. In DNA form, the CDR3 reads TGTGCCAGCAGCGCCCCACGGGGGACAGGGGACGGAGAGACCCAGTACTTC. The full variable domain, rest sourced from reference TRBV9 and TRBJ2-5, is DSGVTQTPKHLITATGQRVTLRCSPRSGDLSVYWYQQSLDQGLQFLIQYYNGEERAKGNILERFSAQQFPDLHSELNLSSLELGDSALYFCASSAPRGTGDGETQYFGPGTRLLVL.

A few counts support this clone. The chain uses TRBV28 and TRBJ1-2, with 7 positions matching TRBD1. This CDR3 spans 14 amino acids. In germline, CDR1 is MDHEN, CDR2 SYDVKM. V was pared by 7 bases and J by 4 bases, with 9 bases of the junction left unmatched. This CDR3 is CASKTGEEGYGYTF. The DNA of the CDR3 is TGTGCCAGCAAAACAGGGGAAGAAGGCTATGGCTACACCTTC.

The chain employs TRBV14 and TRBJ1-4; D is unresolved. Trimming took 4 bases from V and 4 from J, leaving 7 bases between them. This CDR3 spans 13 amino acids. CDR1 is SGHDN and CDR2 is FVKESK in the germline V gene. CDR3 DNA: TGTGCCAGCAGCCGAGGTCTTAATGAAAAACTGTTTTTT. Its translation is CASSRGLNEKLFF.

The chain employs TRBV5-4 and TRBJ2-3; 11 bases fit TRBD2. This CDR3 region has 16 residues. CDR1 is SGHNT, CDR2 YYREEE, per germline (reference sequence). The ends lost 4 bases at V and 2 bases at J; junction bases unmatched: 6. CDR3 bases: TGTGCCAGCAGCATGGGGACTAGCGGATACACAGATACGCAGTATTTT. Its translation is CASSMGTSGYTDTQYF.

The CDR3 coding sequence is TGTGCCACCCGACAGGGGGCGAACTCACCCCTCCACTTT. This sequence encodes CATRQGANSPLHF. The rearrangement joins TRBV12-3 or TRBV12-4 to TRBJ1-6; 10 bases are a match to TRBD1. The CDR3 spans 13 residues. J gave up 10 bases and V 10 bases, and 7 bases lay outside the gene matches.

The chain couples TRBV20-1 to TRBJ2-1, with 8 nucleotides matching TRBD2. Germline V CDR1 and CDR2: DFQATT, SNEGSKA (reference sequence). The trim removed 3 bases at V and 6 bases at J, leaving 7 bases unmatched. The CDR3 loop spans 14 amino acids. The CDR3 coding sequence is TGCAGTGCTAGTCCGAGCGGGAGCTTCAATGAGCAGTTCTTC. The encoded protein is CSASPSGSFNEQFF.

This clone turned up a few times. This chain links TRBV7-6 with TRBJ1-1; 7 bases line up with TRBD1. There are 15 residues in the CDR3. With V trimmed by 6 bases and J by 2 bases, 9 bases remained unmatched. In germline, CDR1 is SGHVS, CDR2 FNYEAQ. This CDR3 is CASSGAGGSNTEAFF. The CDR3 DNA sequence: TGTGCCAGCAGTGGGGCAGGGGGTAGTAACACTGAAGCTTTCTTT.

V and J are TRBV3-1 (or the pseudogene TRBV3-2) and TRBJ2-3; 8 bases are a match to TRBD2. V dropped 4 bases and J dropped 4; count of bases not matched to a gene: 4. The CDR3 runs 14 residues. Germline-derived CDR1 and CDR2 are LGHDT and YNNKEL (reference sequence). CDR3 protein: CASSPGGAADTQYF. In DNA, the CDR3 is TGTGCCAGCAGCCCCGGGGGGGCTGCAGATACGCAGTATTTT.